This record concerns one T cell receptor beta chain sequence. This sample was included in a study of blood T cell repertoires in COVID-19. Study details: Samples came from the United States, Italy and Spain, spanning acute and convalescent COVID-19. In each case, the material was cDNA or gDNA derived from T cells, B-cell-depleted T cells, or PBMCs.

CDR1 and CDR2 (germline): MNHNY, SVGAGI (reference sequence). The CDR3 spans 15 residues. The J segment lost 8 bases and the V segment lost 8 bases, leaving 16 bases of the junction unmatched. Original processing methods: Cell counts per sample came from amplifying reference gene primers. The method was immunoSEQ multiplex PCR; TCRdb's version includes in-frame clones alone and lacks a portion of them. Clone size and V and J calls were adopted from that table, with D and trimming inferred from the DNA. The sample yields about 220,000 clones, 80% to 85% seen once. The J gene is TRBJ1-1, the V gene TRBV6-6, with 8 bases fitting TRBD1. This sequence was found in a woman in her sixties or seventies who had recovered from COVID-19. Sequences were obtained from peripheral blood. CDR3: CASARAGGPESEAFF. CDR3 coding DNA: TGTGCCAGCGCGAGGGCAGGGGGCCCGGAAAGCGAAGCTTTCTTT.